This T cell receptor (beta chain) was observed in a study of CD4 T cells in relation to SARS-CoV-2 and coronaviruses (dated by TCRdb to about 2021). Describing the broader study: In the ViraFEST assay, PBMCs were grown with antigen for 10 to 11 days, and TCR beta CDR3s were then sequenced to identify antigen-specific clonal expansions. At the level of individual TCR clonotypes, the study measured memory CD4+ T cell crossreactivity between SARS-CoV-2 spike protein and common cold coronavirus spike proteins. The Adaptive Biotechnologies TCR-sequencing kit was used to sequence samples from a few pre-COVID donors and the naive versus memory experiments, while other data came from Illumina-based sequencing. HLA restriction was mapped for shared crossreactive spike epitopes using patient-derived lymphoblastoid cell lines. An HIV-1 Nef peptide pool or a no-peptide culture served as the negative reference condition. For other donors in the study, expansion assays were sequenced with a different, Illumina-based TCR-beta assay. Results and caveats for the whole study, not just this receptor: Since the crossreactivity analysis centred on spike protein, crossreactivity against other viral proteins was not assessed. Compared with monoreactive clones, crossreactive clones had significantly weaker SARS-CoV-2-driven expansion, a result consistent with antigenic imprinting. Pre-pandemic and post-infection samples were not both contributed by any donor, so tracing of the source of pre-existing responses was limited. Around 65% of donors had memory CD4+ clonotypes that crossrecognized SARS-CoV-2 and at least one common cold coronavirus spike. The study was limited by small numbers of patients and tested TCRs.

CD4+ T cells from unexposed donors were collected before the COVID-19 pandemic (2011-2018). After approximately eleven days of culture, CD4+ T cells were isolated with the EasySep CD4+ T cell isolation kit. Unexposed donor CD4+ T cells were tested for reactivity to SARS-CoV-2 S and N and four common cold coronavirus spike pools, as cell number allowed. Each well received millions of PBMCs, cultured in IMDM supplemented with approximately 5.3% human AB serum and about 9.2 IU/ml IL-2. Half of the culture medium was replaced with fresh IL-2-containing medium on days 3 and 7. Triplicate replicate wells were generally used for each peptide culture condition. Leukapheresis product for the unexposed donors was purchased commercially. PBMCs were isolated from leukapheresis product or whole blood by Ficoll-Paque PLUS gradient centrifugation. PBMCs were either cryopreserved at -140 degrees C or used fresh in the expansion assay. The QIAamp Micro DNA Kit was used to extract genomic DNA from the CD4+ T cells.

The CDR3 runs 15 residues from the cysteine to the phenylalanine. CDR3 DNA only is kept here, 45 bases in frame from base 1. Trimming takes 4 bases off V and 5 bases off J; junction bases not matched to a gene: 8. The germline V gene gives CDR1 as SGHTA and CDR2 as FQGNSA. The library was built by means of the immunoSEQ multiplex PCR assay. In the source study's methods: During preprocessing, nonproductive sequences were removed, along with CDR3s that did not begin with C, did not end with F or W, or were shorter than 7 amino acids. The MANAFEST web app identified antigen-specific clonotypes based on expansion compared with the reference and other culture wells. A clone was considered positive if significant expansion relative to the reference culture was observed in 2 of 3 replicate wells at an FDR below 0.05. For a clone to be considered positive, significant expansion relative to all other tandem wells and an odds ratio above 5 were also required. Pairwise Levenshtein distance, computed with the stringdist R package after three terminal residues were trimmed from each end, was used as the measure of CDR3 homology. The source is immuneACCESS, and TCRdb retained only in-frame sequences with V and J called. Part of the clones is not carried over; for the studies checked, unresolved V genes explain less than half of this, and the remainder is unexplained. That table is the source of V, J and clone size, and D and trimming were worked out from the DNA. The sample table lists around 11,000 clones, 70% to 85% of them with a count of one. The top ten constitute roughly 17% of the sample.

On this clone: It lacks a known antigen. There are no base qualities to consult, and no much larger clone falls within one base.

The sequence derives from a human donor in good health. Recombination connected TRBV7-2 to TRBJ2-3; 8 junctional bases match TRBD2. Sequencing was done on a sample of CD4+ T cells from PBMCs, cultured in vitro. The sequence in DNA is TGTGCCAGCAGCTCCCACGGGGGGGCCGTAGATACGCAGTATTTT. The encoded protein is CASSSHGGAVDTQYF.